The rows below give T cell receptor beta chains drawn from one sample of a study of blood T cell repertoires in COVID-19. The assay was immunoSEQ multiplex PCR, and TCRdb's table has in-frame clones only and misses some. The sample yields roughly 200,000 clones, around nine tenths seen once. The specimen sequenced was peripheral blood. The receptors come from a man aged 35 to 55 with acute or convalescent COVID-19. Each CDR3 is given with its conserved first and last residue. A D gene is named only where the DNA matches it firmly. Size values are once, few and many counts, or a class for expanded clones, and some rows have none.

>TRBJ1-1|.|TRBV28|.
CASSLQSVNTEAFF
TGTGCCAGCAGTCTACAAAGCGTGAACACTGAAGCTTTCTTT
>TRBJ1-2|.|TRBV6-5|.
CASSYERADSPYGYTF
TGTGCCAGCAGTTATGAACGAGCGGACAGCCCTTATGGCTACACCTTC
>TRBJ1-2|.|TRBV5-1|TRBD1
CASSLSGGKDGYTF
TGCGCCAGCAGCCTGTCAGGGGGCAAAGATGGCTACACCTTC
>TRBJ1-1|few|TRBV5-1|TRBD1
CASSSDRVHTEAFF
TGCGCCAGCAGCTCCGACAGGGTGCACACTGAAGCTTTCTTT
>TRBJ2-4|.|TRBV9|TRBD2
CASSVRAGGGGGANIQYF
TGTGCCAGCAGCGTCCGAGCGGGAGGTGGCGGGGGGGCCAACATTCAGTACTTC
>TRBJ1-1|.|TRBV4-2|.
CASRPGLRRRAFF
TGTGCCAGCAGACCGGGACTTCGAAGGCGAGCTTTCTTT
>TRBJ1-2|.|TRBV18|.
CASSPRDTWDGYTF
TGTGCCAGCTCACCACGGGACACCTGGGATGGCTACACCTTC
>TRBJ1-2|.|TRBV4-2|.
CASSQDREGVGYTF
TGTGCCAGCAGCCAAGATCGGGAAGGCGTTGGCTACACCTTC
>TRBJ1-1|.|TRBV5-6|TRBD1
CASSSPGQGAQTEAFF
TGTGCCAGCAGCTCGCCCGGACAGGGGGCGCAAACTGAAGCTTTCTTT
>TRBJ1-2|once|TRBV11-2|TRBD1
CASSWGFTGGSGGYTF
TGTGCCAGCAGCTGGGGCTTTACAGGGGGCAGTGGGGGCTACACCTTC
>TRBJ2-1|.|TRBV10-1|TRBD1
CASSESPGQGKFF
TGCGCCAGCAGTGAGTCCCCGGGACAGGGGAAGTTCTTC
>TRBJ1-1|.|TRBV7-2|TRBD1
CASSIQGLDTEAFF
TGTGCCAGCAGCATACAGGGGTTGGACACTGAAGCTTTCTTT
>TRBJ2-3|once|TRBV3-1/TRBV3-2|TRBD2
CASSGPGLSTDTQYF
TGTGCCAGCAGCGGGCCGGGACTAAGCACAGATACGCAGTATTTT
>TRBJ1-6|.|TRBV3-1/TRBV3-2|.
CASSQGSGGASSNSPLHF
TGTGCCAGCAGCCAAGGGTCGGGGGGCGCAAGTAGTAATTCACCCCTCCACTTT
>TRBJ2-7|.|TRBV9|TRBD2
CASSGLAGGTYEQYF
TGTGCCAGCAGCGGACTAGCGGGGGGAACCTACGAGCAGTACTTC
>TRBJ1-4|.|TRBV5-1|TRBD1
CASSLGQGSSEKLFF
TGCGCCAGCAGCTTGGGACAGGGGTCTAGTGAAAAACTGTTTTTT
>TRBJ1-4|.|TRBV4-1|TRBD1
CASSQGGQGRSYEKLFF
TGCGCCAGCAGCCAAGGGGGACAGGGGCGAAGTTATGAAAAACTGTTTTTT
>TRBJ2-1|.|TRBV5-6|TRBD2
CAGKRGGSDEQFF
TGTGCCGGGAAGCGGGGGGGCAGTGATGAGCAGTTCTTC
>TRBJ2-3|.|TRBV6-5|TRBD2
CASHLAGVGDTQYF
TGTGCCAGCCATTTAGCGGGGGTAGGGGATACGCAGTATTTT
>TRBJ2-7|.|TRBV14|.
CASSHSYEQYF
TGTGCCAGCAGCCATTCTTACGAGCAGTACTTC
>TRBJ2-7|.|TRBV5-1|TRBD2
CASSFHDSGGIYEQYF
TGCGCCAGCAGCTTCCACGATAGCGGGGGGATCTACGAGCAGTACTTC
>TRBJ2-2|.|TRBV7-9|.
CASSFVQGHGELFF
TGTGCCAGCAGCTTTGTACAGGGTCACGGGGAGCTGTTTTTT
>TRBJ1-1|.|TRBV30|.
CAYARNTEAFF
TGTGCCTATGCGCGGAACACTGAAGCTTTCTTT
>TRBJ1-5|.|TRBV30|.
CAWSATGMEQPQHF
TGTGCCTGGAGTGCAACAGGGATGGAACAGCCCCAGCATTTT
>TRBJ1-4|.|TRBV7-2|.
CASSLFSDSNEKLFF
TGTGCCAGCAGCTTATTTTCCGACAGTAATGAAAAACTGTTTTTT
>TRBJ1-1|.|TRBV7-3|TRBD1
CASSFSPGQDTEAFF
TGTGCCAGCAGCTTTTCCCCGGGACAGGACACTGAAGCTTTCTTT
>TRBJ1-2|.|TRBV2|.
CAGDYGYTF
TGTGCCGGAGACTATGGCTACACCTTC
>TRBJ2-1|.|TRBV5-1|TRBD1
CASSLDVTGGMNEQFF
TGCGCCAGCAGCTTGGATGTGACAGGGGGCATGAATGAGCAGTTCTTC
>TRBJ1-2|.|TRBV18|.
CASSSGGAAYGYTF
TGTGCCAGCTCATCGGGGGGAGCAGCCTATGGCTACACCTTC
>TRBJ1-1|once|TRBV6-6|TRBD1
CASSPEGGGLNTEAFF
TGTGCCAGCAGCCCGGAAGGGGGCGGTCTGAACACTGAAGCTTTCTTT
>TRBJ1-1|.|TRBV7-2|TRBD1
CASSVKQGTTFAFF
TGTGCCAGCAGTGTGAAACAGGGGACGACTTTTGCTTTCTTT
>TRBJ1-1|.|TRBV30|.
CAWSVRDLNTEAFF
TGTGCCTGGAGTGTTAGGGACTTGAACACTGAAGCTTTCTTT
>TRBJ1-1|.|TRBV10-3|TRBD1
CAISGPGQGAEAFF
TGTGCCATCAGTGGCCCGGGACAGGGGGCTGAAGCTTTCTTT
>TRBJ2-3|.|TRBV19|.
CASSIDPRSTDTQYF
TGTGCCAGTAGTATAGATCCCCGTAGCACAGATACGCAGTATTTT
>TRBJ1-1|.|TRBV4-2|.
CASSQDRQGNIGRIMGAFF
TGTGCCAGCAGCCAAGATAGGCAGGGAAACATAGGACGGATTATGGGAGCTTTCTTT
>TRBJ1-1|few|TRBV6-1|TRBD1
CASSEGQGRNTEAFF
TGTGCCAGCAGTGAAGGACAGGGACGGAACACTGAAGCTTTCTTT
>TRBJ2-3|.|TRBV9|.
CASSVAETDTQYF
TGTGCCAGCAGCGTAGCTGAGACAGATACGCAGTATTTT
>TRBJ2-4|.|TRBV30|.
CAWSASGSGFEYF
TGTGCCTGGAGTGCTTCGGGATCTGGATTCGAGTACTTC
>TRBJ1-1|.|TRBV5-1|TRBD1
CASSDQGAGTEAFF
TGCGCCAGCAGCGACCAGGGGGCCGGGACTGAAGCTTTCTTT
>TRBJ1-5|.|TRBV7-9|.
CASIMVRGGNWYF
TGTGCCAGCATAATGGTGCGCGGGGGGAACTGGTATTTT
>TRBJ1-2|.|TRBV11-2|.
CASSLDRTPVYYGYTF
TGTGCCAGCAGCTTAGATCGAACGCCCGTCTATTATGGCTACACCTTC
>TRBJ1-2|.|TRBV24-1|.
CATSAGDGYTF
TGTGCCACCAGTGCGGGGGACGGCTACACCTTC
>TRBJ2-3|.|TRBV5-4|.
CASSLGPGVTDTQYF
TGTGCCAGCAGCTTGGGGCCAGGGGTCACAGATACGCAGTATTTT
>TRBJ1-1|.|TRBV28|TRBD1
CASSSRPGQGGTEAFF
TGTGCCAGCAGTTCCAGACCGGGACAGGGGGGAACTGAAGCTTTCTTT
>TRBJ2-7|.|TRBV4-3|.
CASSQDRRQAYEQYF
TGCGCCAGCAGCCAAGATCGGAGACAGGCCTACGAGCAGTACTTC
>TRBJ1-1|.|TRBV5-1|.
CASSLETGTNTEAFF
TGCGCCAGCAGCTTGGAAACAGGGACGAACACTGAAGCTTTCTTT
>TRBJ2-7|.|TRBV12-3/TRBV12-4|.
CASSHPGNYEQYF
TGTGCCAGCAGCCACCCCGGGAACTACGAGCAGTACTTC
>TRBJ2-5|.|TRBV5-4|TRBD1
CASSLATGEETQYF
TGTGCCAGCAGCTTGGCTACAGGGGAAGAGACCCAGTACTTC
>TRBJ2-4|.|TRBV6-2/TRBV6-3|.
CASSQDLWWDIQYF
TGTGCCAGCAGTCAAGACTTGTGGTGGGACATTCAGTACTTC
>TRBJ1-6|once|TRBV10-3|TRBD1
CAISESFDRGGSYNSPLHF
TGTGCCATCAGTGAGTCCTTCGACAGGGGAGGCTCCTATAATTCACCCCTCCACTTT
>TRBJ2-2|once|TRBV24-1|TRBD1
CATSAGTGETGELFF
TGTGCCACCAGTGCCGGGACAGGGGAAACCGGGGAGCTGTTTTTT
>TRBJ2-1|.|TRBV7-9|TRBD2
CASSLMASSGKANYNEQFF
TGTGCCAGCAGCCTTATGGCGTCTAGCGGTAAGGCAAACTACAATGAGCAGTTCTTC
>TRBJ2-2|.|TRBV5-1|TRBD2
CASSSGLAVYTGELFF
TGCGCCAGCAGCTCGGGACTAGCGGTGTATACCGGGGAGCTGTTTTTT